A single sample is the source of the 27 T cell receptor beta chains below, sequenced in a study of blood T cell repertoires in COVID-19. Using immunoSEQ multiplex PCR, the repertoire was profiled, and TCRdb retains in-frame clones only, with some absent. The sample holds some 90,000 clones; about 90% are singletons and the top ten take about 2.5%. Sequencing was performed on peripheral blood. The origin of the receptors is a man aged 45 to 65 with COVID-19, enrolled during active disease.

V is TRBV5-5 and J is TRBJ1-4; the D is unclear. V was shortened by 6 bases and J by 0 bases, with 9 bases between the two germline ends. The germline CDR1 and CDR2 sequences are SGHKS and YYEKEE (reference sequence). The CDR3 extends over 14 amino acids. The CDR3 nucleotides read TGTGCCAGCAACCACATTGCAACTAATGAAAAACTGTTTTTT. Translation gives CASNHIATNEKLFF.

J is TRBJ2-7 and V is TRBV12-3 or TRBV12-4; TRBD1 agrees at 8 bases. Losses at the gene ends were 3 bases for V and 6 bases for J; bases not matched to a gene: 4. This CDR3 contains 13 residues. The CDR3 loop reads CASSLNRGIEQYF. The CDR3 bases are TGTGCCAGCAGTTTGAACAGGGGGATCGAGCAGTACTTC.

As concerns this clone: This sample includes further DNA sequences coding for the same CDR3. The V and J genes are TRBV19 and TRBJ1-1; D is unclear. Germline V CDR1 and CDR2: LNHDA, SQIVND (reference sequence). Trimming removed 4 bases from V and 0 bases from J, with 6 bases in between. The CDR3 spans 13 residues. The CDR3, as DNA: TGTGCCAGTAGTACAGGTATGAACACTGAAGCTTTCTTT. Protein: CASSTGMNTEAFF.

Regarding this clone: One end of the junction is discordant with germline, which a read error may explain. The chain joins TRBV7-7 to TRBJ2-5, with D unresolved. The CDR3 has 13 residues. The V gene's germline CDR1 is SSHAT and CDR2 FNYEAQ (reference sequence). Here the CDR3 DNA reads TGTGCTAGCAGCTTAGGCGCTCCGGAGACCCAGTACTTC. This translates into CASSLGAPETQYF. Drawing the rest from reference TRBV7-7 and TRBJ2-5, the complete variable domain is GAGVSQSPRYKVTKRGQDVTLRCDPISSHATLYWYQQALGQGPEFLTYFNYEAQPDKSGLPSDRFSAERPEGSISTLTIQRTEQRDSAMYRCASSLGAPETQYFGPGTRLLVL.

The rearrangement links TRBV7-8 to TRBJ1-6; the D is unclear. Germline V gene sequence: CDR1 SGHVS, CDR2 FQNEAQ. V was clipped by 5 bases and J by 6 bases, with 14 bases between them. The CDR3 runs 15 residues. CDR3 sequence (DNA): TGTGCCAGCAGCAGAACCGGGGTCCGTAATTCACCCCTCCACTTT. Encoded protein: CASSRTGVRNSPLHF.

The chain joins TRBV4-1 to TRBJ2-1; D ambiguous. Trimming removed 0 bases from V and 3 bases from J, with 3 bases in between. Germline-derived CDR1 and CDR2 are MGHRA and YSYEKL. The CDR3 consists of 13 residues. The CDR3, as DNA: TGCGCCAGCAGCCAAGACCACTACAATGAGCAGTTCTTC. It codes for CASSQDHYNEQFF.

The chain joins TRBV7-8 to TRBJ1-2, with 9 positions matching TRBD1. V gave up 0 bases and J gave up 8 bases; unmatched junction bases: 13. The CDR3 is made up of 17 amino acids. Per the germline V gene, CDR1 is SGHVS and CDR2 is FQNEAQ. In DNA, the CDR3 is TGTGCCAGCAGCTTAGCATTCCGGGACACAGGGGGCGTCGGCTACACCTTC. Protein product: CASSLAFRDTGGVGYTF.

The chain recombines TRBV5-4 with TRBJ2-5, with D perhaps TRBD2 (7 bases). The germline V and J ends were trimmed by 3 bases and 5 bases, with 20 bases remaining between them. The CDR3 extends over 16 amino acids. Germline CDR1 is SGHNT and CDR2 is YYREEE (reference sequence). This chain's CDR3 is CASSSPNTRGAETQYF. Written as DNA, the CDR3 is TGTGCCAGCAGCTCCCCTAATACCCGGGGGGCCGAGACCCAGTACTTC.

V is TRBV19 and J is TRBJ1-3, with TRBD1 as a possible D gene (5 bases). Germline V gives CDR1 LNHDA, CDR2 SQIVND (reference sequence). The CDR3 runs 14 residues. Trimming cost V 7 bases and J 5 bases, with 15 bases left between them. The DNA of the CDR3 is TGTGCCAGTACCAAGGGGACTTCCAGAAACACCATATATTTT. Translating it yields CASTKGTSRNTIYF. Together with reference TRBV19 and TRBJ1-3, the CDR3 gives the full variable domain: DGGITQSPKYLFRKEGQNVTLSCEQNLNHDAMYWYRQDPGQGLRLIYYSQIVNDFQKGDIAEGYSVSREKKESFPLTVTSAQKNPTAFYLCASTKGTSRNTIYFGEGSWLTVV.

The rearrangement uses TRBV29-1 and TRBJ2-2; perhaps TRBD1 as D (6 bases). Germline CDR1 is SQVTM and CDR2 is ANQGSEA. This CDR3 is 13 amino acids long. Trimming left V 6 bases short and J 5 bases short, with 13 bases between. CDR3 DNA: TGCAGCGTGGAACAGGGTCGTACCGGGGAGCTGTTTTTT. It specifies CSVEQGRTGELFF.

The gene calls are TRBV21-1 and TRBJ1-5; TRBD1 is the table's D call, not checked against the DNA. TRBV21-1 is designated a pseudogene. The CDR3 extends over 19 amino acids. The CDR3 sequence is CASSKTFLMADRGNQPQHF. The DNA of the CDR3 is TGTGCCAGCAGCAAAACTTTCCTGATGGCAGACAGGGGCAATCAGCCCCAGCATTTT.

The CDR3 loop is CASSEVWASGATAYNEQFF. In DNA form, the CDR3 reads TGTGCCAGCAGTGAAGTCTGGGCTAGCGGGGCGACAGCCTACAATGAGCAGTTCTTC. The V and J genes are TRBV2 and TRBJ2-1; TRBD2 agrees at 9 bases. Looked up from germline, CDR1 is SNHLY and CDR2 is FYNNEI. J gave up 2 bases and V 1 base, and 12 bases lay outside the gene matches. The CDR3 sequence is 19 residues long.

V and J are TRBV10-3 and TRBJ2-5; 9 positions match TRBD1. This CDR3 contains 13 residues. Per the germline V gene, CDR1 is ENHRY and CDR2 is SYGVKD. With 7 bases clipped from V and 2 bases from J, the junction kept 2 bases outside the gene matches. In nucleotides, the CDR3 is TGTGCCATCAAAGGACAGGGGCAAGAGACCCAGTACTTC. It is translated as CAIKGQGQETQYF.

V usage is TRBV15 and J usage is TRBJ1-6; TRBD1 matches at 9 bases. Trimming at V came to 5 bases and at J to 13 bases, leaving 6 bases not matched to a gene. In germline, CDR1 is LNHNV, CDR2 YYDKDF (reference sequence). The CDR3 covers 13 residues. The CDR3 region is CATSGTGLGPLHF. The CDR3 region has the DNA TGTGCCACCAGCGGGACAGGGTTGGGGCCCCTCCACTTT.

V usage is TRBV7-2 and J usage is TRBJ2-7, with D perhaps TRBD2 (6 bases). V dropped 5 bases and J dropped 1 base, with 15 bases sitting between them. The CDR3 has 15 amino acids. In germline, CDR1 is SGHTA, CDR2 FQGNSA. CDR3 nucleotide sequence: TGTGCCAGCAGCCCGGGCGCGGGGCAATCCTACGAGCAGTACTTC. It yields the protein CASSPGAGQSYEQYF.

This sequence joins TRBV15 and TRBJ2-5; D not resolved. The CDR3 extends over 14 amino acids. The V end was cut by 0 bases, the J end by 2 bases, with 7 bases between. Germline V gene lookup returns CDR1 LNHNV and CDR2 YYDKDF (reference sequence). The CDR3 loop reads CATSRDYKQETQYF. CDR3 bases: TGTGCCACCAGCAGAGATTACAAACAAGAGACCCAGTACTTC.

This chain joins TRBV18 and TRBJ2-5, with 7 nucleotides matching TRBD2. CDR3 size: 13 residues. Germline CDR1 reads KGHSH; CDR2 reads LQKENI. Trimming removed 3 bases from V and 9 bases from J; junction bases left unmatched: 7. The CDR3 spells CASSPPGRGAQYF. The CDR3 nucleotides are TGTGCCAGCTCACCGCCAGGCCGGGGGGCCCAGTACTTC.

This clone was observed once. The chain combines TRBV7-3 with TRBJ1-5; no reliable D call. The CDR3 extends over 15 amino acids. V was shortened by 1 base and J by 3 bases, with 10 bases between the two germline ends. CDR1 is SGHTA, CDR2 FQGTGA, per germline. CDR3 DNA: TGTGCCAGCAGCTTAAAAAAGTTACACAATCAGCCCCAGCATTTT. Amino acids: CASSLKKLHNQPQHF.

This clone was found once. This rearrangement joins TRBV4-2 to TRBJ1-6, with TRBD1 identical over 7 bases. V lost 0 bases and J lost 7; bases outside the gene matches: 12. This CDR3 has 18 residues. Germline V gives CDR1 LGHNA, CDR2 YNFKEQ. The CDR3: CASSQEPAKGARNSPLHF. The CDR3 nucleotides read TGTGCCAGCAGCCAAGAACCCGCGAAGGGGGCGAGAAATTCACCCCTCCACTTT.

This clone was observed once. The chain uses TRBV29-1 and TRBJ2-7; D remains unclear. Germline V gives CDR1 SQVTM, CDR2 ANQGSEA. V shed 7 bases and J shed 2 bases, with 12 bases lying between them. The CDR3 covers 12 residues. The CDR3 region is CSARIPPYEQYF. The DNA of the CDR3 is TGCAGCGCTAGAATCCCTCCCTACGAGCAGTACTTC.

V is TRBV12-3 or TRBV12-4 and J is TRBJ2-7; maybe TRBD2 (5 bases). The CDR3 runs to 13 residues. Trimming removed 3 bases at V and 3 bases at J, with 9 bases between. The CDR3 here is CASSLEVGYEQYF. In DNA form, the CDR3 reads TGTGCCAGCAGTTTGGAGGTAGGCTACGAGCAGTACTTC.

V is TRBV2 and J is TRBJ2-7; D remains ambiguous. Trimming took off 4 bases at V and 7 bases at J, with 11 bases between the two ends. Germline lookup yields CDR1 SNHLY and CDR2 FYNNEI. The CDR3 is 12 residues long. The CDR3 is CASSVLAREQYF. CDR3 coding DNA: TGTGCCAGCAGTGTATTGGCGCGGGAGCAGTACTTC. Based on the CDR3 plus reference TRBV2 and TRBJ2-7, the full variable domain is EPEVTQTPSHQVTQMGQEVILRCVPISNHLYFYWYRQILGQKVEFLVSFYNNEISEKSEIFDDQFSVERPDGSNFTLKIRSTKLEDSAMYFCASSVLAREQYFGPGTRLTVT.

The rearrangement links TRBV2 to TRBJ2-5; 7 bases agree with TRBD1. CDR1 is SNHLY and CDR2 is FYNNEI in the germline V gene. Trimming at V came to 6 bases and at J to 1 base, leaving 5 bases not matched to a gene. This CDR3 comprises 14 residues. The CDR3 coding sequence is TGTGCCAGCAGAGGGGACAGCCCCCAAGAGACCCAGTACTTC. As protein: CASRGDSPQETQYF.

This clone was counted a single time. The CDR3 reads CASGLTKGDQYF. CDR3 nucleotide sequence: TGTGCTAGTGGTTTGACCAAGGGGGACCAGTACTTC. The V call is TRBV12-5, the J call TRBJ2-5; perhaps TRBD1 as D (6 bases). The CDR3 extends over 12 amino acids. CDR1 is LGHNT and CDR2 is FRNRAP in the germline V gene. Trimming took 2 bases from V and 10 from J, leaving 11 bases between them.

In DNA form, the CDR3 reads TGCGCCAGCAGCCAAGAAGCGGGCAGGGAGATCTACGAGCAGTACTTC. Protein: CASSQEAGREIYEQYF. The chain combines TRBV4-3 with TRBJ2-7, with D possibly matching TRBD2 (6 bases). This CDR3 contains 16 residues. The V end was cut by 0 bases, the J end by 3 bases, with 15 bases between. Per the germline V gene, CDR1 is LGHNA and CDR2 is YSLEER.

The chain carries TRBV4-1 and TRBJ1-5, with D maybe TRBD1 (5 bases). V was cut by 1 base and J by 0 bases, with 16 bases left in between. The CDR3 runs to 18 residues. The V gene's germline CDR1 is MGHRA and CDR2 YSYEKL. The CDR3 protein is CASSQGIRTYYSNQPQHF. The DNA of the CDR3 is TGCGCCAGCAGCCAAGGGATCAGGACATATTATAGCAATCAGCCCCAGCATTTT.

The rearrangement uses TRBV7-9 and TRBJ2-5; tentatively, D is TRBD1 (5 bases). The CDR3 is 14 amino acids. V lost 2 bases, J lost 1 base, and 8 bases lay in between. Germline V gene data show CDR1 as SEHNR and CDR2 as FQNEAQ (reference sequence). Here the CDR3 DNA reads TGTGCCAGCAGCTTACAAGGGGTCCAAGAGACCCAGTACTTC. This gives the protein CASSLQGVQETQYF.